The subject of this entry is one T cell receptor beta chain. This entry comes from a study of control samples from healthy donors and cancer patients. Profiling relied on immunoSEQ multiplex PCR, and the TCRdb table lists in-frame clones only, not all of them. This sample's table has under 200,000 clones. This CDR3 spans 15 amino acids. Germline CDR1 and CDR2: MDHEN and SYDVKM. Trimming cost V 5 bases and J 3 bases; bases outside gene matches: 9. Sample: blood. V gene TRBV28 combines with J gene TRBJ1-1; 7 bases agree with TRBD1. This sequence originates from a woman aged 25 to 39 in good health. CDR3 loop: CASSASDRSYTEAFF. The DNA of the CDR3 is TGTGCCAGCAGTGCATCGGACAGGAGTTACACTGAAGCTTTCTTT. The variable domain in full, completed from reference TRBV28 and TRBJ1-1, reads DVKVTQSSRYLVKRTGEKVFLECVQDMDHENMFWYRQDPGLGLRLIYFSYDVKMKEKGDIPEGYSVSREKKERFSLILESASTNQTSMYLCASSASDRSYTEAFFGQGTRLTVV.